The T cell receptor (beta chain) described here comes from a study of tumor-infiltrating lymphocytes in localized non-small cell lung cancer. Study-wide results and limits: No T-cell fraction difference was seen between IM1 and IM2 tumors. Recurrence-free survival showed no association with tumor T-cell fraction. Different pieces of the same tissue went to different assays, confounding technical variation with intratumor heterogeneity.

Germline V gives CDR1 SGDLS, CDR2 YYNGEE. The CDR3 length is 16 residues. The ends were cut back, 1 base at V and 8 bases at J, with 21 bases in the middle. The repertoire was sequenced with immunoSEQ multiplex PCR; TCRdb's copy has only in-frame clones and lacks some. In the table there are tens of thousands of clones, 73% of which are singletons. Points on this clone: The antigen is not known.

Sequenced input: lung tumor tissue. V is TRBV9 and J is TRBJ1-2, with unresolved D. This receptor was obtained from a human donor with non-small cell lung cancer. The CDR3 here is CASSVTPARWFRGYTF. DNA for the CDR3: TGTGCCAGCAGCGTAACCCCGGCACGTTGGTTCCGGGGCTACACCTTC.